This is a list of T cell receptor beta chains from one sample in a study of blood T cell repertoires in COVID-19. TCRdb's copy holds only in-frame clones and misses some; the assay was immunoSEQ multiplex PCR. The sample records some 180,000 clones, roughly 84% being singletons. Sequenced sample: PBMCs or T cells enriched from blood (not recorded which). The receptors were gathered from a woman aged 25 to 39 who had been exposed to COVID-19. The CDR3 runs from the conserved cysteine through the conserved F or W. A D gene is named only where the DNA matches it firmly. A clone size is listed for some rows: how often the clone was seen (once, few, many), or a class if it is expanded.

NA,TRBJ1-6,TRBV10-2,TRBD1,TGCGCCAGCAGTGAGTTTGGACAGGGGAGTTCACCCCTCCACTTT,CASSEFGQGSSPLHF
NA,TRBJ1-1,TRBV18,NA,TGTGCCAGCTCACACACGGGGGAGAACACTGAAGCTTTCTTT,CASSHTGENTEAFF
few,TRBJ1-4,TRBV3-1/TRBV3-2,NA,TGTGCCAGCAGCCTCACCACACTGGGCTTGGTGTCTAATGAAAAACTGTTTTTT,CASSLTTLGLVSNEKLFF
NA,TRBJ2-1,TRBV12-3/TRBV12-4,TRBD2,TGTGCCAGCGAAGCGGGGGACAATGAGCAGTTCTTC,CASEAGDNEQFF
NA,TRBJ1-1,TRBV30,NA,TGTGCCTGGAGTGTAGGCAGGGGAATGAACACTGAAGCTTTCTTT,CAWSVGRGMNTEAFF
NA,TRBJ1-3,TRBV25-1,NA,TGTGCCAGCAGTGGGGAGAGCTCTGGAAACACCATATATTTT,CASSGESSGNTIYF
NA,TRBJ1-3,TRBV6-5,NA,TGTGCCAGCAGTACGCTAACAGCTGGAAACACCATATATTTT,CASSTLTAGNTIYF
NA,TRBJ2-7,TRBV7-8,NA,TGTGCCAGCAGCCCCCACTCCTACGAGCAGTACTTC,CASSPHSYEQYF
NA,TRBJ2-1,TRBV9,NA,TGTGCCAGCAGCGTATCCCTAGAATACAATGAGCAGTTCTTC,CASSVSLEYNEQFF
NA,TRBJ2-2,TRBV11-3,NA,TGTGCCAGCAGCATCCGTGGAGCCCGCACCGGGGAGCTGTTTTTT,CASSIRGARTGELFF
few,TRBJ1-1,TRBV5-1,NA,TGCGCCAGCAGCCTCGGGGGATTCGGCACTGAAGCTTTCTTT,CASSLGGFGTEAFF
NA,TRBJ2-3,TRBV3-1/TRBV3-2,TRBD2,TGTGCCAGCAGCCTCGGGGGGGGGACAGATACGCAGTATTTT,CASSLGGGTDTQYF
NA,TRBJ2-3,TRBV11-2,NA,TGTGCCAGCTTAGCGACGGGCACAGATACGCAGTATTTT,CASLATGTDTQYF
NA,TRBJ1-1,TRBV11-2,TRBD1,TGTGCCAGCAGCGCTACAGGGGGCGTAGACACTGAAGCTTTCTTT,CASSATGGVDTEAFF
once,TRBJ1-4,TRBV7-9,NA,TGTGCCAGCAGCTTAGTGTTTAAGGACAGTGAAAAACTGTTTTTT,CASSLVFKDSEKLFF
few,TRBJ1-5,TRBV6-2/TRBV6-3,NA,TGTGCCAGCAGCCCACCAAGGGGGAGATACAATCAGCCCCAGCATTTT,CASSPPRGRYNQPQHF
NA,TRBJ2-7,TRBV6-5,NA,TGTGCCAGCAGTCAATTCTACGAGCAGTACTTC,CASSQFYEQYF
few,TRBJ1-6,TRBV30,NA,TGTGCCTGGAGGCAGGAGGGCGGCTATTCACCCCTCCACTTT,CAWRQEGGYSPLHF
NA,TRBJ2-7,TRBV6-1,TRBD2,TGTGCCAGCAGTGAAAGAGGTCTAGCGGGGCAATACGAGCAGTACTTC,CASSERGLAGQYEQYF
few,TRBJ1-5,TRBV10-3,NA,TGTGCCATCAGTGAGCTAGGTCAGCCCCAGCATTTT,CAISELGQPQHF
NA,TRBJ1-1,TRBV7-9,NA,TGTGCCAGCAGCCGACACCAATTGGGAACGACAGTCATGAACACTGAAGCTTTCTTT,CASSRHQLGTTVMNTEAFF
once,TRBJ2-7,TRBV14,NA,TGTGCCAGCAGCCAAGGCGGGTACGAGCAGTACTTC,CASSQGGYEQYF
NA,TRBJ2-7,TRBV2,NA,TGTGCCAGCAGTCCTTCCTACGAGCAGTACTTC,CASSPSYEQYF